These 2 T cell receptor beta chains were sequenced from one sample in a study of T cell repertoires in cytomegalovirus infection. TCRdb recomputed calls from the reads with MiXCR, one row per CDR3 protein. The table has a few hundred thousand distinct CDR3 sequences, over 35% seen once. No antigens are known for them. The material sequenced was cultured PBMCs, taken from culture after CMV antigen stimulation. All receptors come from a human donor in good health (CMV status not recorded). Some clones in this sample may be carry-over from other donors' samples.

The chain links TRBV12-3 or TRBV12-4 to TRBJ1-1, with a tentative D call TRBD1 (5 bases). The CDR3 has 12 residues. With 5 bases removed from V and 7 bases from J, the gap between germline ends came to 11 bases. CDR3 sequence (DNA): TGTGCCAGCAGTCGACAGCCAGATGAAGCTTTCTTT. Translated: CASSRQPDEAFF.

In DNA form, the CDR3 reads TGTGCCAGTAGTATCAGGGAAGGAAACTATGGCTACACCTTC. This codes for CASSIREGNYGYTF. This rearrangement joins TRBV19 to TRBJ1-2; TRBD1 is a possible D gene (5 bases). Germline CDR1 is LNHDA and CDR2 is SQIVND (reference sequence). CDR3 length: 14 amino acids. Trimming removed 3 bases from V and 2 bases from J, with 10 bases in between.